The clone carrying this TCR beta chain was counted a few times. Its specificity is not known. These data originate in a study of T cells in Graves' hyperthyroidism and ophthalmopathy. Study details: Blood was drawn when the patient was first diagnosed and still untreated.

General observations from the study: Among clonotypes expanded in thyroid above 0.001, most were also found in blood.

TCR beta CDR3 regions were amplified from RNA. TCR CDR3 underwent first-round RT-PCR with the HTBI primer set. MiXCR was run by TCRdb on the multiplex PCR reads, yielding one entry per CDR3 protein. The table includes approximately 400,000 distinct CDR3 sequences, about 14% detected once. Each person with ophthalmopathy scored at least 3 on the Clinical Activity Score, reached NOSPECS grade 4 or higher, and had been ill under 3 months. Uncontrolled infection, other autoimmune disease, pregnancy or lactation led to exclusion. Sequencing input: blood. The clonotype comes from a woman in her twenties or thirties with Graves' ophthalmopathy.

The CDR3 sequence is CATGTGIPNEFMNTEAFF. As DNA, the CDR3 is TGCGCCACCGGGACAGGGATCCCAAACGAATTCATGAACACTGAAGCTTTCTTT. The genes are TRBV10-1 and TRBJ1-1, with 9 bases identical to TRBD1. This CDR3 contains 18 residues. Trimming removed 10 bases from V and 0 bases from J; junction bases left unmatched: 18. The germline CDR1 and CDR2 sequences are WNHNN and SYGVQD (reference sequence).